The clone carrying this T cell receptor beta chain was observed a few times. The CDR3 regions of TCR beta were amplified from RNA transcripts. An initial round of RT-PCR targeting the TCR CDR3 relied on the HTBI primer set. TCRdb recomputed calls from the multiplex PCR reads with MiXCR, one row per CDR3 protein. The table includes approximately 560,000 distinct CDR3 sequences, around 14% detected once. The data are from a study of T cells in Graves' hyperthyroidism and ophthalmopathy. Losses at the gene ends were 4 bases for V and 4 bases for J; bases not matched to a gene: 13. The V gene's germline CDR1 is GTSNPN and CDR2 SVGIG (reference sequence). The CDR3 length is 16 residues.

The V and J genes are TRBV30 and TRBJ2-3; 8 bases are shared with TRBD2. The sequence was obtained from a woman aged 25 to 39 with Graves' hyperthyroidism. The sequenced material came from blood. CDR3 DNA sequence: TGTGCCTGGACCTTGACTAGCGCCCTACTACCAGATACGCAGTATTTT. Residues: CAWTLTSALLPDTQYF.